This T cell receptor (beta chain) originates from a study of shared clonotypes between healthy human individuals. Study conclusions and caveats: The low donor count limited represented genetic and exposure-history diversity.

Details on this clone: Its target is not known.

There are 16 residues in the CDR3. CDR1 and CDR2 from the germline V gene are SGHVS and FNYEAQ. The germline V and J ends were trimmed by 6 bases and 8 bases, with 23 bases remaining between them. TCRdb's copy holds only in-frame clones and misses some; the assay was immunoSEQ multiplex PCR. The sample holds 850,000 to 1,100,000 clones, roughly 80% seen once. The sequenced sample was memory CD4+ T cells from PBMCs. Subset defined: CD45RA-negative fraction. This TCR came from a man younger than 35 in good health. Some clones in this sample may be carry-over from other donors' samples. This chain joins TRBV7-6 and TRBJ2-1, with TRBD2 as a possible D gene (6 bases). CDR3 loop: CASRLGTSRNMDEQFF. The CDR3 DNA is TGTGCCAGCAGACTAGGGACTTCCCGTAATATGGATGAGCAGTTCTTC.